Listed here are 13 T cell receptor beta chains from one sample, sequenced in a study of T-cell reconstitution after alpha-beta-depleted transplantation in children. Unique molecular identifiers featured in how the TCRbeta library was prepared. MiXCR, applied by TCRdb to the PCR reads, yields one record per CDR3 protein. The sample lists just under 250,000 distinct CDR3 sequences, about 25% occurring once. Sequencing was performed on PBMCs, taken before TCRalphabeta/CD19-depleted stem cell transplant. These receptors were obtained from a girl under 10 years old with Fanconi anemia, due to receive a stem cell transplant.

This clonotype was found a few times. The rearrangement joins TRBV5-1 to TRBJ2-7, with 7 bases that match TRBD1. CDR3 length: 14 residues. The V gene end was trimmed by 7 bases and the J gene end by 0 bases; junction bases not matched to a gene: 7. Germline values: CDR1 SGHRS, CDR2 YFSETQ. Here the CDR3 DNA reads TGCGCCAGCGGCGAGGGGGCTAGCTCCTACGAGCAGTACTTC. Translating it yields CASGEGASSYEQYF.

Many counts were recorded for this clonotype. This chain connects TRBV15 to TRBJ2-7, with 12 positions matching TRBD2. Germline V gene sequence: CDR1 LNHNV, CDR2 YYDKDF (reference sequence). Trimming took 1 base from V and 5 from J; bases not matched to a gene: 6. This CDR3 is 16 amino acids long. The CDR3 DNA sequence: TGTGCCACCAGCAGAGGGAAGGGACTAGCGGGCCACGAGCAGTACTTC. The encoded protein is CATSRGKGLAGHEQYF.

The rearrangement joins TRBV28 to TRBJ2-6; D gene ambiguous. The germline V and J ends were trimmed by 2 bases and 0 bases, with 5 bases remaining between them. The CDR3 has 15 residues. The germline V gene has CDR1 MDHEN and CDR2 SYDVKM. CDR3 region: CASSLGFSGANVLTF. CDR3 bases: TGTGCCAGCAGTTTAGGGTTCTCTGGGGCCAACGTCCTGACTTTC.

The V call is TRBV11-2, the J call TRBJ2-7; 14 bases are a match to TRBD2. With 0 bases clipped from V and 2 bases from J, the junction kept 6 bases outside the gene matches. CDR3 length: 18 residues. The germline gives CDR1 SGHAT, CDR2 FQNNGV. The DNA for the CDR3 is TGTGCCAGCAGCTTAGAGCGGACTAGCGGGAGGTATACCTACGAGCAGTACTTC. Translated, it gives CASSLERTSGRYTYEQYF.

The CDR3 here is CSARLVIYNEQFF. As DNA, the CDR3 is TGCAGTGCCAGACTCGTAATTTACAATGAGCAGTTCTTC. V gene TRBV20-1 combines with J gene TRBJ2-1; no clear D. The germline V gene has CDR1 DFQATT and CDR2 SNEGSKA (reference sequence). Between the trimmed V and J ends, which lost 6 bases and 4 bases, there was a span of 13 bases. The CDR3 loop spans 13 amino acids.

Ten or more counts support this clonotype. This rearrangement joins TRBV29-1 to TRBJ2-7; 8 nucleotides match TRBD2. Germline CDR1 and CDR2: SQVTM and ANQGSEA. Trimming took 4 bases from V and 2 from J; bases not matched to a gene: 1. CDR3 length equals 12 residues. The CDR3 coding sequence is TGCAGCGTTGCGCGGGGGGCCTACGAGCAGTACTTC. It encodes CSVARGAYEQYF.

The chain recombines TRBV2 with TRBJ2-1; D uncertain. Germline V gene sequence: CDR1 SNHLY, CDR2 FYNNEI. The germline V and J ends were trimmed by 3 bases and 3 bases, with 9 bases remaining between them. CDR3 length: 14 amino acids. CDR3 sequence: CASSDAVFYNEQFF. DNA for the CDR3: TGTGCCAGCAGTGATGCCGTCTTCTACAATGAGCAGTTCTTC.

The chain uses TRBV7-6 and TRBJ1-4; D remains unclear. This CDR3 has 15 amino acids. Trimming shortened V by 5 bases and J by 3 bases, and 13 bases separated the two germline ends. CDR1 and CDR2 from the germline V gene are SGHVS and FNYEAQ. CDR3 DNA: TGTGCCAGCAGCCAAGAGAGTTTCTCTAATGAAAAACTGTTTTTT. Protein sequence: CASSQESFSNEKLFF.

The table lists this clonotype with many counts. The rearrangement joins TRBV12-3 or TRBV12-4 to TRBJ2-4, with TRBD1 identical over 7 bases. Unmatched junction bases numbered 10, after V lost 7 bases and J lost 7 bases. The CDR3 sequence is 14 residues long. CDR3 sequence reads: CASTIATGRNIQYF. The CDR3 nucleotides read TGTGCCAGCACCATCGCGACAGGGCGGAACATTCAGTACTTC.

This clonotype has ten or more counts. The CDR3 loop is CATSPGANVLTF. The CDR3 nucleotides read TGCGCCACCAGCCCTGGGGCCAACGTCCTGACTTTC. The chain joins TRBV10-2 to TRBJ2-6; no definite D call. Per germline, CDR1 WSHSY and CDR2 SAAADI. V lost 10 bases to trimming and J lost 2 bases, with 6 bases between them. The CDR3 length is 12 residues.

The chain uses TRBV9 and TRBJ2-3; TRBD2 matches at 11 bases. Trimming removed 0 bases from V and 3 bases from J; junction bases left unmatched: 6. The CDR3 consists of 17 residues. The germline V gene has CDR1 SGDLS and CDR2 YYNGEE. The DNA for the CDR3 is TGTGCCAGCAGCGTAGACCCTAGCGGGAGGCTTACAGATACGCAGTATTTT. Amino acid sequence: CASSVDPSGRLTDTQYF.

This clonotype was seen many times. The CDR3 protein is CSVDSTSTDTQYF. CDR3 nucleotides: TGCAGCGTCGATAGTACTAGCACAGATACGCAGTATTTT. This rearrangement joins TRBV29-1 to TRBJ2-3; no firm D call. This CDR3 is 13 amino acids long. The ends were cut back, 6 bases at V and 0 bases at J, with 10 bases in the middle. Germline loops: CDR1 SQVTM, CDR2 ANQGSEA.

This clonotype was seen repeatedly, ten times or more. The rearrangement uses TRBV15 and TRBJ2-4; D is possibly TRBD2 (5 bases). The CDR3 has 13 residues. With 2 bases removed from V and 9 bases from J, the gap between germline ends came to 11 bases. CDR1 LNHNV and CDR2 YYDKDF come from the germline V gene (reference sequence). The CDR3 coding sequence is TGTGCCACCAGCAGACGGGGTGGAGTCATTCAGTACTTC. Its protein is CATSRRGGVIQYF. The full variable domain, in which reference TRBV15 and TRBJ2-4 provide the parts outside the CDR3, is DAMVIQNPRYQVTQFGKPVTLSCSQTLNHNVMYWYQQKSSQAPKLLFHYYDKDFNNEADTPDNFQSRRPNTSFCFLDIRSPGLGDTAMYLCATSRRGGVIQYFGAGTRLSVL.